The entry that follows covers one TCR beta chain sequence. In the authors' workflow: For nucleated cells, counts were estimated from reference gene primer amplification. The protocol was immunoSEQ multiplex PCR, while the TCRdb copy is restricted to in-frame clones and leaves out a portion. V, J and clone size reflect that table, while D and trimming were determined from the DNA. The sample has more than 110,000 clones, approximately 83% seen once. The V and J ends lost 1 base and 2 bases, in that order; junction bases with no gene match: 13. The CDR3 is 18 residues long. Germline loops: CDR1 MNHNS, CDR2 SASEGT. The data were taken from a study of blood T cell repertoires in COVID-19. In the study overall: Sites across the United States, Italy and Spain contributed samples from acute and convalescent COVID-19. In each case, the material was cDNA or gDNA derived from T cells, B-cell-depleted T cells, or PBMCs.

V usage is TRBV6-1 and J usage is TRBJ2-5; TRBD2 aligns across 7 bases. This TCR was recovered from a woman aged 60 to 75 with acute or convalescent COVID-19. Sequenced input: peripheral blood. CDR3 sequence reads: CASSEVPYLAESQETQYF. The CDR3 nucleotides are TGTGCCAGCAGTGAAGTCCCCTATCTAGCGGAAAGTCAAGAGACCCAGTACTTC.